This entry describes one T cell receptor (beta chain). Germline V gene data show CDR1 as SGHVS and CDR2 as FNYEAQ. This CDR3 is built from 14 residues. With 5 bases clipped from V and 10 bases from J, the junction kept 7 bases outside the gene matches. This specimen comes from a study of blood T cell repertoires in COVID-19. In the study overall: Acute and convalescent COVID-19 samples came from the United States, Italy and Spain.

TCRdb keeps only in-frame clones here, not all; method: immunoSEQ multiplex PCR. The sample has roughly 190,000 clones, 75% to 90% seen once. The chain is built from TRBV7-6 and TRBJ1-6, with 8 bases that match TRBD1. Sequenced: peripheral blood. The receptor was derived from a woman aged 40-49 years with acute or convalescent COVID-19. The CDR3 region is CASSTGQGRSPLHF. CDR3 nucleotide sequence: TGTGCCAGCAGCACCGGACAGGGTAGATCACCCCTCCACTTT.